This T cell receptor (beta chain) was documented in a study of glioma-infiltrating T cells. This clonotype has at least ten counts. The iRepertoire nested amplicon-rescue multiplex PCR amplified TCR alpha and beta CDR3s from RNA. In TCRdb, the multiplex PCR reads were re-called with MiXCR into one record per CDR3 protein. The top ten hold about 19% of the sample, which has 150,000 to 200,000 distinct CDR3 sequences, 32% seen once. The length of the CDR3 is 15 residues. The germline V gene has CDR1 SEHNR and CDR2 FQNEAQ (reference sequence). V was pared by 5 bases and J by 4 bases, with 12 bases between.

Material: glioma tissue, nonneoplastic brain tissue, or PBMCs (not recorded which). This TCR came from a human donor with low-grade glioma or glioblastoma, undergoing nonglioma brain surgery, or in good health (not recorded which). The chain combines TRBV7-9 with TRBJ1-6; maybe TRBD1 (6 bases). CDR3 protein: CASSRTALYNSPLHF. The CDR3 nucleotides read TGTGCCAGCAGCAGGACAGCTCTTTATAATTCACCCCTCCACTTT.